This TCR beta chain was obtained from a study of human T cells and chemical hapten exposure. Study-wide background: Diphenylcyclopropenone doses were given weekly to the scalps of patients across the approximately 24-week study. Study outcomes and limitations: Expanded TCR sets contained significantly more large CDR3 similarity clusters than controls. Patch test score was positively correlated with the counts of TCRs that had expanded at PT1.

Only a few counts were recorded for this clonotype. The antigen is not known. At one boundary the junction diverges from the germline segment, which might be a read error. TCRdb reprocessed the RACE reads via MiXCR and lists one record per CDR3 protein. The sample includes fewer than 200,000 distinct CDR3 sequences, 25% to 35% of them seen just once. The CDR3 has 15 amino acids. The V gene's germline CDR1 is SQVTM and CDR2 ANQGSEA. Time point here: pre-sensitization, week 0. Described treatment: therapeutic diphenylcyclopropenone sensitization with weekly scalp DPC. Ahead of each patch test application, blood was drawn.

This material consisted of whole blood, taken in connection with sensitization to the hapten diphenylcyclopropenone (DPC). The receptor was derived from a woman between 25 and 40 years old with alopecia areata. Some clones in this sample may be carry-over from other donors' samples. The chain recombines TRBV29-1 with TRBJ2-1; 10 bases match TRBD2. DNA for the CDR3: TGCAGCGTTGAGACTAGCGGGCGATACTACAATGAGCAGCTCTTC. Its translation: CSVETSGRYYNEQLF.